The clone carrying this T cell receptor beta chain was observed a handful of times. Its specificity is not known. The sample comes from a study of T cells after yellow fever vaccination. The overall study: SMART-Seq v4 Ultra Low Input served to prepare low-cell-number fractions.

Findings and caveats of the study: Clones that expanded after primary vaccination mostly reappeared after the booster (96% CD4, 75% to 90% CD8).

5'RACE template switching generated TCR cDNA, adding a universal primer site and UMIs. TCRdb fed the 5' RACE reads into MiXCR, producing one record per CDR3 protein. In the table there are a few hundred thousand distinct CDR3 sequences, around 7.3% of which are singletons. Germline assignment: CDR1 DFQATT and CDR2 SNEGSKA (reference sequence). This CDR3 comprises 17 residues. V lost 3 bases and J lost 0, with 21 bases in between. The starting material was PBMCs, obtained approximately 40 days after the first yellow fever vaccination. The chain carries TRBV20-1 and TRBJ2-7; D remains unclear. The clonotype comes from a man aged 18 to 30 who received the YFV17D yellow fever vaccine. The chain's CDR3 is CSARTTAGSVSSYEQYF. The CDR3 region has the DNA TGCAGTGCTAGGACCACGGCCGGTTCTGTAAGCTCCTACGAGCAGTACTTC.